Below are 17 T cell receptor beta chains sequenced from a single sample in a study of blood T cell repertoires in COVID-19. Sequencing used immunoSEQ multiplex PCR; TCRdb keeps in-frame clones, though not all of them. Here the sample spans about 120,000 clones, approximately 80% being singletons. The material sequenced was peripheral blood. These receptors came from a man between 65 and 80 years old with acute or convalescent COVID-19.

V and J are TRBV2 and TRBJ2-5; 7 positions match TRBD2. V lost 2 bases and J lost 5; bases outside the gene matches: 5. CDR1 is SNHLY and CDR2 is FYNNEI in the germline V gene. This CDR3 has 14 residues. CDR3 bases: TGTGCCAGCAGTGAATACGGGGGAGGGGAGACCCAGTACTTC. It specifies CASSEYGGGETQYF.

This chain connects TRBV25-1 to TRBJ1-6, with no clear D. CDR3 length: 14 amino acids. Trimming stripped 6 bases from V and 0 bases from J, with 6 bases between. Germline V gives CDR1 MGHDK, CDR2 SYGVNS. CDR3 amino acids: CASSPSSYNSPLHF. The CDR3 nucleotides read TGTGCCAGCAGCCCTAGCTCCTATAATTCACCCCTCCACTTT.

The chain is built from TRBV4-1 and TRBJ1-5, with 7 positions matching TRBD1. This CDR3 has 16 amino acids. V was pared by 0 bases and J by 1 base, with 3 bases of the junction left unmatched. CDR1 MGHRA and CDR2 YSYEKL come from the germline V gene. CDR3 DNA sequence: TGCGCCAGCAGCCAAGAGCCGGGACAGAGCAATCAGCCCCAGCATTTT. This sequence encodes CASSQEPGQSNQPQHF.

The chain has TRBV11-2 and TRBJ2-1; the match to TRBD2 covers 9 bases. J gave up 5 bases and V 2 bases, and 7 bases lay outside the gene matches. Per the germline V gene, CDR1 is SGHAT and CDR2 is FQNNGV. The CDR3 loop spans 16 amino acids. In nucleotides, the CDR3 is TGTGCCAGCAGCTTATGGCGGGGGGGCGAGGACAATGAGCAGTTCTTC. Protein sequence: CASSLWRGGEDNEQFF. Filled out from reference TRBV11-2 and TRBJ2-1, the complete variable domain reads EAGVAQSPRYKIIEKRQSVAFWCNPISGHATLYWYQQILGQGPKLLIQFQNNGVVDDSQLPKDRFSAERLKGVDSTLKIQPAKLEDSAVYLCASSLWRGGEDNEQFFGPGTRLTVL.

This sequence joins TRBV5-1 and TRBJ1-1, with TRBD1 matching over 8 bases. With V trimmed by 4 bases and J by 3 bases, 5 bases remained unmatched. The CDR3 loop spans 14 amino acids. Germline CDR1 is SGHRS and CDR2 is YFSETQ. The CDR3 is CASSDGQGYTEAFF. CDR3 sequence (DNA): TGCGCCAGCAGCGATGGACAGGGTTACACTGAAGCTTTCTTT.

V usage is TRBV12-3 or TRBV12-4 and J usage is TRBJ2-7, with D hard to call. V was shortened by 6 bases and J by 3 bases, with 6 bases between the two germline ends. The CDR3 consists of 11 residues. CDR3 nucleotide sequence: TGTGCCAGCAGCTCTCGCTACGAGCAGTACTTC. This codes for CASSSRYEQYF.

The chain employs TRBV18 and TRBJ1-1; D is possibly TRBD1 (5 bases). Between the trimmed V and J ends, which lost 0 bases and 3 bases, there was a span of 17 bases. The CDR3 extends over 17 amino acids. Per the germline V gene, CDR1 is KGHSH and CDR2 is LQKENI. The chain's CDR3 is CASSPPGRVLLHTEAFF. DNA for the CDR3: TGTGCCAGCTCACCACCCGGCAGGGTATTATTGCACACTGAAGCTTTCTTT. The whole variable domain, filled in from reference TRBV18 and TRBJ1-1, reads NAGVMQNPRHLVRRRGQEARLRCSPMKGHSHVYWYRQLPEEGLKFMVYLQKENIIDESGMPKERFSAEFPKEGPSILRIQQVVRGDSAAYFCASSPPGRVLLHTEAFFGQGTRLTVV.

The chain carries TRBV7-3 and TRBJ1-6; TRBD1 aligns across 8 bases. J gave up 7 bases and V 4 bases, and 6 bases lay outside the gene matches. This CDR3 is 15 amino acids long. CDR1 is SGHTA and CDR2 is FQGTGA in the germline V gene. CDR3 DNA: TGTGCCAGCAGCTCCCGGACAGGGAAGAATTCACCCCTCCACTTT. Amino acids: CASSSRTGKNSPLHF.

The V call is TRBV5-1, the J call TRBJ2-5; TRBD1 aligns across 7 bases. The V and J ends lost 4 bases and 2 bases, in that order; junction bases with no gene match: 5. This CDR3 spans 14 amino acids. The germline CDR1 and CDR2 sequences are SGHRS and YFSETQ. The CDR3 here is CASSPGTAQETQYF. The CDR3 DNA is TGCGCCAGCAGCCCCGGGACAGCTCAAGAGACCCAGTACTTC.

This rearrangement joins TRBV9 to TRBJ1-4; D remains unclear. From germline, CDR1 is SGDLS and CDR2 YYNGEE. Trimming took 4 bases from V and 0 from J, leaving 7 bases between them. This CDR3 spans 14 amino acids. The CDR3 region has the DNA TGTGCCAGCAGCTTTACAGCAACTAATGAAAAACTGTTTTTT. This codes for CASSFTATNEKLFF.

The genes are TRBV18 and TRBJ2-7; 10 nucleotides match TRBD1. This CDR3 is 14 amino acids long. Germline V gives CDR1 KGHSH, CDR2 LQKENI. Germline trimming cut 4 bases from V and 5 bases from J; bases unmatched to any gene: 5. The CDR3 here is CASSRTGGINEQYF. The CDR3 region has the DNA TGTGCCAGCTCACGGACAGGGGGAATTAACGAGCAGTACTTC.

This clone was seen only once. The rearrangement uses TRBV7-9 and TRBJ1-6; no clear D. V was shortened by 1 base and J by 6 bases, with 7 bases between the two germline ends. The germline CDR1 and CDR2 sequences are SEHNR and FQNEAQ (reference sequence). CDR3 length equals 14 residues. The DNA of the CDR3 is TGTGCCAGCAGCTTAGAATCGAGTAATTCACCCCTCCACTTT. It codes for CASSLESSNSPLHF.

V and J are TRBV7-9 and TRBJ2-7; the D gene is possibly TRBD2 (5 bases). Between the trimmed V and J ends, which lost 5 bases and 5 bases, there was a span of 13 bases. This CDR3 has 13 amino acids. Germline assignment: CDR1 SEHNR and CDR2 FQNEAQ (reference sequence). CDR3 in amino acids: CASSPEGWNEQYF. The CDR3 bases are TGTGCCAGCAGCCCCGAGGGCTGGAACGAGCAGTACTTC.

This clone was detected only once. The chain joins TRBV5-4 to TRBJ1-4; a possible D gene is TRBD1 (5 bases). This CDR3 has 17 residues. V was trimmed by 4 bases and J by 1 base, leaving 17 bases between them. Germline CDR1 is SGHNT and CDR2 is YYREEE (reference sequence). CDR3 sequence reads: CASSKSVQELTNEKLFF. The CDR3 coding sequence is TGTGCCAGCAGCAAATCGGTACAGGAACTAACTAATGAAAAACTGTTTTTT.

This chain uses TRBV6-2 or TRBV6-3 with TRBJ1-1; unclear D gene. Per the germline V gene, CDR1 is MNHEY and CDR2 is SVGEGT. With 5 bases removed from V and 7 bases from J, the gap between germline ends came to 11 bases. This CDR3 contains 12 residues. CDR3 sequence (DNA): TGTGCCAGCAGTACCAGGCAGTTTGAAGCTTTCTTT. Amino acids: CASSTRQFEAFF.

This chain connects TRBV4-3 to TRBJ1-6; possibly TRBD1 for D (6 bases). The germline CDR1 and CDR2 sequences are LGHNA and YSLEER. The ends were cut back, 0 bases at V and 8 bases at J, with 11 bases in the middle. The CDR3 covers 15 residues. The CDR3 spells CASSQERGRDSPLHF. In DNA form, the CDR3 reads TGCGCCAGCAGCCAAGAGAGGGGGAGGGATTCACCCCTCCACTTT.

The chain couples TRBV10-3 to TRBJ2-5; maybe TRBD1 (7 bases). The CDR3 totals 16 residues. CDR1 and CDR2 (germline): ENHRY, SYGVKD. Trimming removed 3 bases at V and 5 bases at J, with 19 bases between. The CDR3 loop is CAISERVGRGRETQYF. CDR3 DNA sequence: TGTGCCATCAGTGAAAGAGTAGGCAGGGGGAGGGAGACCCAGTACTTC.